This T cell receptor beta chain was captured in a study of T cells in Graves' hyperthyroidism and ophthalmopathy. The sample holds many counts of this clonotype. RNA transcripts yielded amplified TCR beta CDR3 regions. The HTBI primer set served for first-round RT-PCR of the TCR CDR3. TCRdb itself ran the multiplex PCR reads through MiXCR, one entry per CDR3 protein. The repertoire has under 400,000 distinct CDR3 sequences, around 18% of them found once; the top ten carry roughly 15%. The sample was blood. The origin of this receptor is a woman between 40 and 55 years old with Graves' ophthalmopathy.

CDR3 sequence (DNA): TGTGCCAGCAGTTTTGTCGGGAGTTCTCGCCCCGGGGAGCTGTTTTTT. Residues: CASSFVGSSRPGELFF. The gene calls are TRBV28 and TRBJ2-2, with D maybe TRBD2 (6 bases). Germline V gives CDR1 MDHEN, CDR2 SYDVKM. V was cut by 3 bases and J by 6 bases, with 17 bases left in between. CDR3 size: 16 residues.